Shown below are 31 T cell receptor beta chains from a single sample sequenced in a study of Ad26.COV2.S vaccination and SARS-CoV-2 variants. Specified treatment: some 20 received Ad26.COV2.S at low or high dose, single or two shots; about 5 received placebo; per-sample allocation not given. The samples were gathered on day 63 after the first injection of vaccine or placebo. Clones were sequenced by immunoSEQ multiplex PCR, and TCRdb holds only the in-frame ones, with some missing. This sample carries about 680,000 clones, roughly 90% of them seen once, and the ten largest clones take roughly 1.5%. The sample here was peripheral blood, taken in a trial of Ad26.COV2.S vaccine versus placebo. The receptors come from a person aged 18-65 years who received the Ad26.COV2.S COVID-19 vaccine or a placebo.

The V and J genes are TRBV29-1 and TRBJ1-1; 9 bases line up with TRBD1. The CDR3 covers 13 residues. Germline V gene lookup returns CDR1 SQVTM and CDR2 ANQGSEA. Unmatched junction bases numbered 7, after V lost 7 bases and J lost 4 bases. DNA for the CDR3: TGCAGCGCTGGACAGGGGACCCCCACTGAAGCTTTCTTT. It codes for CSAGQGTPTEAFF.

The chain carries TRBV14 and TRBJ1-2; TRBD1 is a possible D gene (5 bases). Trimming removed 1 base at V and 8 bases at J, with 11 bases between. This CDR3 comprises 13 residues. Germline lookup yields CDR1 SGHDN and CDR2 FVKESK. The CDR3: CASSQAAGLGYTF. The CDR3 DNA reads as TGTGCCAGCAGCCAAGCGGCAGGGCTCGGCTACACCTTC.

Concerning this clone: One end of the junction does not line up with germline, which may come from a read error. V usage is TRBV6-1 and J usage is TRBJ1-5; 8 nucleotides match TRBD1. This CDR3 is built from 17 residues. The germline V gene has CDR1 MNHNS and CDR2 SASEGT. The CDR3 nucleotides are TGTGCCAGCAGTCAAGCGGGACAGGCTTTCGGCAATCAGCCCCAGCATTTT. Its protein product is CASSQAGQAFGNQPQHF.

This chain links TRBV9 with TRBJ2-3, with D hard to call. This CDR3 region has 14 residues. Trimming shortened V by 0 bases and J by 0 bases, and 5 bases separated the two germline ends. Germline CDR1 reads SGDLS; CDR2 reads YYNGEE. The CDR3 sequence: CASSVEQSTDTQYF. The CDR3 DNA follows: TGTGCCAGCAGCGTAGAGCAGAGCACAGATACGCAGTATTTT.

This clone was picked up one time. This chain joins TRBV24-1 and TRBJ2-1; 10 nucleotides match TRBD1. V gave up 4 bases and J gave up 1 base; unmatched junction bases: 6. This CDR3 is built from 17 residues. Germline CDR1 is KGHDR and CDR2 is SFDVKD. In nucleotides, the CDR3 is TGTGCCACCAGTGACCCTGGGGACAGGGGTTCCTACAATGAGCAGTTCTTC. Translating gives CATSDPGDRGSYNEQFF.

The V gene is TRBV9, the J gene TRBJ2-5; D is possibly TRBD1 (6 bases). Germline V gene sequence: CDR1 SGDLS, CDR2 YYNGEE. This CDR3 has 14 residues. Trimming pared 4 bases from V and 1 base from J, leaving 11 bases between. The CDR3 nucleotides are TGTGCCAGCAGCCCAGGGGTGGGCCAAGAGACCCAGTACTTC. This translates into CASSPGVGQETQYF.

In this sample, this clone turned up a few times. V usage is TRBV10-1 and J usage is TRBJ1-3; D is unresolved. This CDR3 contains 13 residues. Germline V gene data show CDR1 as WNHNN and CDR2 as SYGVQD (reference sequence). The V end lost 8 bases, the J end lost 0 bases, and 8 bases lay between the germline ends. CDR3 amino acids: CASAINSGNTIYF. CDR3 sequence (DNA): TGCGCCAGCGCTATCAACTCTGGAAACACCATATATTTT.

The V and J genes are TRBV6-5 and TRBJ1-1; TRBD1 is a possible D gene (6 bases). The length of the CDR3 is 16 residues. Per germline, CDR1 MNHEY and CDR2 SVGAGI. Between the trimmed V and J ends, which lost 0 bases and 5 bases, there was a span of 16 bases. CDR3 amino acids: CASSYSSQGRGTEAFF. The CDR3 DNA sequence: TGTGCCAGCAGTTACTCGTCCCAGGGGAGGGGTACTGAAGCTTTCTTT.

The chain carries TRBV6-2 or TRBV6-3 and TRBJ2-5, with a tentative D call TRBD2 (6 bases). Looked up from germline, CDR1 is MNHEY and CDR2 is SVGEGT. Trimming pared 2 bases from V and 2 bases from J, leaving 21 bases between. The length of the CDR3 is 18 residues. CDR3 region: CASSYDPRLGGIQETQYF. The CDR3, as DNA: TGTGCCAGCAGTTACGATCCACGACTAGGAGGGATACAAGAGACCCAGTACTTC.

In its sample, this clone was seen once. V gene TRBV10-3 combines with J gene TRBJ1-1, with D maybe TRBD1 (6 bases). This CDR3 region has 17 residues. Per germline, CDR1 ENHRY and CDR2 SYGVKD. Trimming removed 5 bases at V and 0 bases at J, with 19 bases between. The CDR3 DNA sequence: TGTGCCATCAGTTCAGGGGACAAGGCCCCCATGAACACTGAAGCTTTCTTT. Its protein is CAISSGDKAPMNTEAFF.

This chain connects TRBV30 to TRBJ2-1, with D perhaps being TRBD1 or TRBD2 (7 bases each). The CDR3 has 16 amino acids. Trimming stripped 2 bases from V and 4 bases from J, with 18 bases between. CDR1 is GTSNPN and CDR2 is SVGIG in the germline V gene (reference sequence). DNA for the CDR3: TGTGCCTGGAGTACCGAGACAGGGAGGGTTTACAATGAGCAGTTCTTC. Translation: CAWSTETGRVYNEQFF.

The chain couples TRBV18 to TRBJ2-3; TRBD2 matches 15 bases. This CDR3 comprises 17 residues. The V gene's germline CDR1 is KGHSH and CDR2 LQKENI. The junction had 2 bases not matched to a gene; V was cut back by 0 bases and J by 4 bases. CDR3: CASSPPGLAGGADTQYF. The CDR3 coding sequence is TGTGCCAGCTCACCACCGGGACTAGCGGGGGGCGCAGATACGCAGTATTTT.

The chain joins TRBV19 to TRBJ1-5; tentatively, D is TRBD1 (5 bases). In germline, CDR1 is LNHDA, CDR2 SQIVND (reference sequence). Trimming took off 2 bases at V and 2 bases at J, with 10 bases between the two ends. The CDR3 contains 15 residues. CDR3 bases: TGTGCCAGTAGTATAATCAGGGAGGGCAATCAGCCCCAGCATTTT. Protein product: CASSIIREGNQPQHF. Combining the CDR3 with reference TRBV19 and TRBJ1-5 gives the whole variable domain DGGITQSPKYLFRKEGQNVTLSCEQNLNHDAMYWYRQDPGQGLRLIYYSQIVNDFQKGDIAEGYSVSREKKESFPLTVTSAQKNPTAFYLCASSIIREGNQPQHFGDGTRLSIL.

The chain couples TRBV3-1 (or the pseudogene TRBV3-2) to TRBJ1-4, with D maybe TRBD1 (5 bases). From germline, CDR1 is LGHDT and CDR2 YNNKEL (reference sequence). Trimming took 3 bases from V and 8 from J, leaving 16 bases between them. The CDR3 loop spans 15 amino acids. The CDR3 sequence: CASSQYLQGREKLFF. DNA for the CDR3: TGTGCCAGCAGCCAGTACTTGCAGGGTCGGGAAAAACTGTTTTTT.

CDR3 amino acids: CAIRQGAATGELFF. CDR3 in DNA: TGTGCCATCCGACAGGGGGCGGCCACCGGGGAGCTGTTTTTT. The gene calls are TRBV10-3 and TRBJ2-2; 10 bases are shared with TRBD1. CDR3 length: 14 residues. Germline V gives CDR1 ENHRY, CDR2 SYGVKD. V lost 8 bases, J lost 4 bases, and 4 bases stayed unmatched.

The chain employs TRBV7-2 and TRBJ2-3; D is possibly TRBD2 (5 bases). Trimming shortened V by 3 bases and J by 5 bases, and 9 bases separated the two germline ends. Germline values: CDR1 SGHTA, CDR2 FQGNSA. The CDR3 totals 13 residues. DNA for the CDR3: TGTGCCAGCAGCTTTTCCCGGGGAGATACGCAGTATTTT. As protein: CASSFSRGDTQYF.

This clone has a single count. V is TRBV6-5 and J is TRBJ1-6; the match to TRBD1 covers 10 bases. The CDR3 length is 15 residues. With V trimmed by 5 bases and J by 8 bases, 6 bases remained unmatched. Germline V lookup: CDR1 MNHEY, CDR2 SVGAGI. The CDR3 is CASSRPGTGDSPLHF. The CDR3 DNA sequence: TGTGCCAGCAGTCGTCCCGGGACAGGGGATTCACCCCTCCACTTT.

This chain connects TRBV6-2 or TRBV6-3 to TRBJ1-5; D is perhaps TRBD1 (5 bases). V lost 0 bases to trimming and J lost 0 bases, with 6 bases between them. The germline CDR1 and CDR2 sequences are MNHEY and SVGEGT. The length of the CDR3 is 15 residues. The CDR3 region has the DNA TGTGCCAGCAGTTACTCCGGGACTAGCAATCAGCCCCAGCATTTT. Protein: CASSYSGTSNQPQHF.

The V gene is TRBV6-1, the J gene TRBJ1-6; D is undetermined. This CDR3 contains 21 residues. Germline CDR1 is MNHNS and CDR2 is SASEGT. Trimming shortened V by 2 bases and J by 0 bases, and 23 bases separated the two germline ends. CDR3 nucleotides: TGTGCCAGCAGTGAATCGGGCAGGAGCCAAGGCCTGAGCTCCTATAATTCACCCCTCCACTTT. This translates into CASSESGRSQGLSSYNSPLHF.

The CDR3 sequence is CASSLVGQETQYF. In DNA, the CDR3 is TGTGCCAGCAGCTTGGTTGGGCAAGAGACCCAGTACTTC. The J gene is TRBJ2-5, the V gene TRBV5-6; no definite D call. Germline V gene data show CDR1 as SGHDT and CDR2 as YYEEEE. CDR3 length: 13 amino acids. Deletions cut 0 bases from V and 2 bases from J, with 5 bases between.

This clone has a single count. This chain joins TRBV19 and TRBJ1-5, with no clear D. The V end was cut by 7 bases, the J end by 4 bases, with 11 bases between. The CDR3 spans 13 residues. The V gene's germline CDR1 is LNHDA and CDR2 SQIVND (reference sequence). CDR3: CASKETANQPQHF. CDR3 in DNA: TGTGCCAGTAAAGAGACGGCTAATCAGCCCCAGCATTTT.

This chain links TRBV19 with TRBJ2-3, with D maybe TRBD2 (7 bases). CDR1 LNHDA and CDR2 SQIVND come from the germline V gene (reference sequence). The V end was cut by 1 base, the J end by 9 bases, with 11 bases between. The CDR3 contains 13 residues. CDR3 DNA: TGTGCCAGTAGTATAGTGGGGGGGCAGACGCAGTATTTT. Translating it yields CASSIVGGQTQYF.

This chain links TRBV6-6 with TRBJ2-5; 7 bases map to TRBD2. CDR1 MNHNY and CDR2 SVGAGI come from the germline V gene (reference sequence). This CDR3 is built from 14 residues. The V segment lost 2 bases and the J segment 4 bases; nucleotides outside the gene matches: 4. Here the CDR3 reads CASSYGGDRETQYF. CDR3 coding DNA: TGTGCCAGCAGTTACGGGGGGGATAGAGAGACCCAGTACTTC.

For the CDR3, the DNA is TGTGCCAGCCGACAGCTGGGGAACACCGGGGAGCTGTTTTTT. This codes for CASRQLGNTGELFF. The V and J genes are TRBV18 and TRBJ2-2; a weak D match, TRBD1 (5 bases). The CDR3 loop spans 14 amino acids. Germline V gene sequence: CDR1 KGHSH, CDR2 LQKENI. Trimming shortened V by 8 bases and J by 1 base, and 11 bases separated the two germline ends.

This chain links TRBV6-1 with TRBJ2-6; weak D call: TRBD1 (5 bases). The germline V gene encodes CDR1 MNHNS and CDR2 SASEGT. This CDR3 region has 16 residues. V was cut by 4 bases and J by 0 bases, with 10 bases left in between. The CDR3 nucleotides are TGTGCCAGCAGTGGTCGACAGACCTCTGGGGCCAACGTCCTGACTTTC. Translation: CASSGRQTSGANVLTF.

This clone was seen a handful of times. V usage is TRBV6-6 and J usage is TRBJ2-5, with no clear D. This CDR3 region has 13 residues. The V and J ends lost 4 bases and 0 bases respectively, with 6 bases between them. Germline values: CDR1 MNHNY, CDR2 SVGAGI (reference sequence). The CDR3 sequence is CASSWVNQETQYF. CDR3 DNA sequence: TGTGCCAGCAGTTGGGTGAACCAAGAGACCCAGTACTTC.

This sequence joins TRBV10-3 and TRBJ1-4; D is ambiguous. CDR1 and CDR2 (germline): ENHRY, SYGVKD. With 2 bases removed from V and 7 bases from J, the gap between germline ends came to 8 bases. This CDR3 has 13 amino acids. CDR3 sequence: CAISEDTSEKLFF. The DNA of the CDR3 is TGTGCCATCAGTGAGGATACATCTGAAAAACTGTTTTTT.

This clone was seen just once. V gene TRBV10-2 combines with J gene TRBJ1-2; 8 bases are shared with TRBD1. The CDR3 is made up of 15 amino acids. V gave up 3 bases and J gave up 2 bases; unmatched junction bases: 5. The germline CDR1 and CDR2 sequences are WSHSY and SAAADI. The chain's CDR3 is CASSDQRTGNYGYTF. CDR3 DNA sequence: TGCGCCAGCAGTGACCAACGGACAGGGAACTATGGCTACACCTTC.

CDR3 DNA sequence: TGTGCCAGCAGTGAACTTAAAGGGATAACTGAAGCTTTCTTT. This encodes CASSELKGITEAFF. The chain employs TRBV6-1 and TRBJ1-1; D is undetermined. Between the trimmed V and J ends, which lost 2 bases and 5 bases, there was a span of 12 bases. Germline-derived CDR1 and CDR2 are MNHNS and SASEGT. This CDR3 is 14 amino acids long.

This clone was counted a single time. The rearrangement joins TRBV11-1 to TRBJ2-6; D is unclear. The germline V and J ends were trimmed by 1 base and 2 bases, with 6 bases remaining between them. This CDR3 spans 15 amino acids. Germline V gives CDR1 SGHAT, CDR2 FQDESV (reference sequence). The CDR3 DNA reads as TGTGCCAGCAGCTTAGGAGACGCTGGGGCCAACGTCCTGACTTTC. It codes for CASSLGDAGANVLTF.

The V and J genes are TRBV2 and TRBJ1-6, with TRBD1 matching over 7 bases. Per germline, CDR1 SNHLY and CDR2 FYNNEI. The CDR3 totals 17 residues. V was clipped by 6 bases and J by 3 bases; unmatched bases: 11. The CDR3 DNA is TGTGCCAGCAGAGGGACAGCTAGGGGCATCTATAATTCACCCCTCCACTTT. As protein: CASRGTARGIYNSPLHF.